Sequencing of this T cell receptor beta chain was carried out in a study of T-cell memory formation after mild COVID-19. Study findings and constraints: The CD4+ clones that contracted clustered mainly within CM and EM, and the CD8+ clones concentrated in EMRA. Pre-infection memory held some responding clones, suggesting pre-existing cross-reactive T cells responded. A second wave expanding day 15 to 37 was CD4+-biased; contracting clones were balanced.

Regarding this clonotype: Its target is unknown.

cDNA libraries for TCR alpha and TCR beta, carrying sample barcodes and UMIs, came from 5'RACE with constant-segment primers. In TCRdb, the 5' RACE reads were re-called with MiXCR into one record per CDR3 protein. The sample yields about 88,000 distinct CDR3 sequences, nearly 25% seen once. This TCR came from a man in his late teens or twenties who had mild COVID-19 (a few samples of this study predate the infection). Cell type and time point are not known. The sequenced sample consisted of PBMCs or a T cell subset sorted from them (not recorded which).

CDR3 in DNA: TGCGCCAGCCGTATTGGCGGAGATGAAAAACTGTTTTTT. Amino acids: CASRIGGDEKLFF. The chain recombines TRBV4-1 with TRBJ1-4; unclear D gene. The V end lost 8 bases, the J end lost 6 bases, and 13 bases lay between the germline ends. This CDR3 has 13 amino acids. CDR1 is MGHRA, CDR2 YSYEKL, per germline.